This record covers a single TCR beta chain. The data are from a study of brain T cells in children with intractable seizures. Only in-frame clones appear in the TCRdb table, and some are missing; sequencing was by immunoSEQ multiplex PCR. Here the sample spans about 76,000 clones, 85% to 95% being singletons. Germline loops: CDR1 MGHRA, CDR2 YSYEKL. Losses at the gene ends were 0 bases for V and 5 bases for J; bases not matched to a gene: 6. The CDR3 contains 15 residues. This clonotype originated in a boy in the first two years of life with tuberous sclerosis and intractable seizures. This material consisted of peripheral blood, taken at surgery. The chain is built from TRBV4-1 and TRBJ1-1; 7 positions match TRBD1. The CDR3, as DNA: TGCGCCAGCAGCCAAGAACAGGGGACGGTGACTGAAGCTTTCTTT. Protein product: CASSQEQGTVTEAFF.